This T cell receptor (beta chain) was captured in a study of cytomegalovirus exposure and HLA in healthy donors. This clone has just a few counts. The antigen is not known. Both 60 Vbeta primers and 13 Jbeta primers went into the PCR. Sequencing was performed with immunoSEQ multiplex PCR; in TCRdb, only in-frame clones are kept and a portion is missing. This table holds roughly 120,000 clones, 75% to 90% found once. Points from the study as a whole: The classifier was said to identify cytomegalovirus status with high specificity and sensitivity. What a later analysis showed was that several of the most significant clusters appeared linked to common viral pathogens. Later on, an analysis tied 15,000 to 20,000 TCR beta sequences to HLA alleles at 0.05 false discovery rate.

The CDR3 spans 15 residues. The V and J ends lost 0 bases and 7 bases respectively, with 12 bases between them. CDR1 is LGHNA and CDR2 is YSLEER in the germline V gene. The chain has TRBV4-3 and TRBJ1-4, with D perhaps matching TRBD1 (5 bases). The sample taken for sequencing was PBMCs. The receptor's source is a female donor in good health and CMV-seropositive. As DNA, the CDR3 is TGCGCCAGCAGCCAAGATCGGGCGGGGACTGAAAAACTGTTTTTT. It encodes CASSQDRAGTEKLFF.